One TCR beta chain is described in this entry. Germline-derived CDR1 and CDR2 are SGDLS and YYNGEE. The CDR3 totals 15 residues. Losses at the gene ends were 4 bases for V and 3 bases for J; bases not matched to a gene: 7. The data derive from a study of T cell changes during pregnancy in multiple sclerosis. Some clones are missing from TCRdb's copy, which holds only in-frame ones; the method was immunoSEQ multiplex PCR. Among more than 65,000 clones listed, roughly 90% were seen once. This rearrangement joins TRBV9 to TRBJ2-7; 10 positions agree with TRBD1. Sequenced material: peripheral blood, taken after pregnancy. This TCR was recovered from a female donor in good health, enrolled as a control in a pregnancy study. CDR3 loop: CASSFGGTGDYEQYF. The CDR3 DNA is TGTGCCAGCAGCTTTGGGGGGACAGGGGACTACGAGCAGTACTTC.